This entry lists 29 T cell receptor beta chains sequenced from one sample in a study of shared clonotypes between healthy human individuals. Sequencing was performed with immunoSEQ multiplex PCR; in TCRdb, only in-frame clones are kept and a portion is missing. The sample has roughly 490,000 clones; 79% are singletons. Sequencing was done on a sample of PBMCs. All receptors derive from a woman between 40 and 50 years old in good health. Some clones in this sample may be carry-over from other donors' samples.

The rearrangement links TRBV2 to TRBJ1-3; D remains unclear. This CDR3 has 10 residues. Germline V gives CDR1 SNHLY, CDR2 FYNNEI. The V gene lost 8 bases and the J gene lost 8 bases, with 7 bases spanning the gap. This CDR3 reads CASQRDTIYF. CDR3 coding DNA: TGTGCCAGCCAGAGAGACACCATATATTTT.

The chain links TRBV6-5 to TRBJ2-1, with a tentative D call TRBD1 (5 bases). The V end lost 2 bases, the J end lost 4 bases, and 15 bases lay between the germline ends. Germline V gives CDR1 MNHEY, CDR2 SVGAGI. This CDR3 contains 16 residues. The CDR3 bases are TGTGCCAGCAGTTACCCAGGGTACTCTCCTTACAATGAGCAGTTCTTC. As protein: CASSYPGYSPYNEQFF.

This rearrangement joins TRBV28 to TRBJ2-7, with TRBD2 identical over 11 bases. The CDR3 length is 15 residues. The germline V gene encodes CDR1 MDHEN and CDR2 SYDVKM. Trimming took 9 bases from V and 9 from J; bases not matched to a gene: 16. CDR3 in amino acids: CASTELAGESSGQYF. CDR3 nucleotides: TGTGCCAGTACCGAACTAGCGGGAGAGAGTTCCGGGCAGTACTTC.

This chain's CDR3 is CASSPPGLAGGGNEQFF. CDR3 coding DNA: TGTGCCAGCAGCCCTCCGGGACTAGCGGGAGGTGGAAATGAGCAGTTCTTC. This sequence joins TRBV7-9 and TRBJ2-1; 15 bases agree with TRBD2. The junction had 9 bases not matched to a gene; V was cut back by 5 bases and J by 7 bases. This CDR3 contains 17 residues. Looked up from germline, CDR1 is SEHNR and CDR2 is FQNEAQ (reference sequence).

The J gene is TRBJ2-7, the V gene TRBV6-5, with D uncertain. The CDR3 runs to 15 residues. The V end lost 6 bases, the J end lost 4 bases, and 19 bases lay between the germline ends. Germline assignment: CDR1 MNHEY and CDR2 SVGAGI. CDR3 sequence (DNA): TGTGCCAGCAGGGGATCATGGCTGGGAATGTACGAGCAGTACTTC. Translation gives CASRGSWLGMYEQYF.

The chain links TRBV28 to TRBJ2-2; D gene unclear. V gave up 5 bases and J gave up 3 bases, with 4 bases separating them. The CDR3 runs to 12 residues. The germline V gene has CDR1 MDHEN and CDR2 SYDVKM. The DNA of the CDR3 is TGTGCCAGCAGTCAGTACACCGGGGAGCTGTTTTTT. Its protein is CASSQYTGELFF.

J is TRBJ2-5 and V is TRBV6-1; D is unresolved. The germline CDR1 and CDR2 sequences are MNHNS and SASEGT. The CDR3 has 13 residues. V was cut by 4 bases and J by 4 bases, with 10 bases left in between. The chain's CDR3 is CASSVVRVETQYF. CDR3 coding DNA: TGTGCCAGCAGTGTGGTGCGAGTAGAGACCCAGTACTTC.

The chain joins TRBV7-2 to TRBJ2-2; 7 bases align to TRBD2. CDR1 and CDR2 (germline): SGHTA, FQGNSA. The CDR3 loop spans 15 amino acids. V trimming: 5 bases; J trimming: 5 bases; junction bases outside the gene matches: 8. Here the CDR3 DNA reads TGTGCCAGCAGCACCCGGGGAGCGGGGACCGGGGAGCTGTTTTTT. Protein product: CASSTRGAGTGELFF.

The chain joins TRBV5-6 to TRBJ2-3; D is ambiguous. The CDR3 runs to 14 residues. Trimming shortened V by 4 bases and J by 3 bases, and 12 bases separated the two germline ends. Germline CDR1 is SGHDT and CDR2 is YYEEEE. In DNA form, the CDR3 reads TGTGCCAGCAGCCCGATATGGGCAACAGATACGCAGTATTTT. This codes for CASSPIWATDTQYF.

The CDR3 protein is CASSQEGTGGDIQYF. The CDR3 DNA sequence: TGTGCCAGCAGCCAAGAGGGCACGGGGGGGGACATTCAGTACTTC. The V call is TRBV4-2, the J call TRBJ2-4; 8 bases are a match to TRBD2. Germline V gives CDR1 LGHNA, CDR2 YNFKEQ. CDR3 length: 15 amino acids. V lost 0 bases to trimming and J lost 8 bases; unmatched junction nucleotides: 6.

The chain links TRBV10-3 to TRBJ2-7, with 7 bases aligning to TRBD1. This CDR3 is built from 14 residues. V shed 5 bases and J 4 bases; nucleotides not matched to a gene: 8. In germline, CDR1 is ENHRY, CDR2 SYGVKD. The DNA for the CDR3 is TGTGCCATCAGTACCGGGACAGCCGTGTACGAGCAGTACTTC. Protein product: CAISTGTAVYEQYF.

This chain connects TRBV7-3 to TRBJ2-3; 12 nucleotides agree with TRBD2. Trimming at V came to 4 bases and at J to 1 base, leaving 3 bases not matched to a gene. The CDR3 contains 16 residues. Looked up from germline, CDR1 is SGHTA and CDR2 is FQGTGA. CDR3 protein: CASSSRLAGGTDTQYF. The CDR3 bases are TGTGCCAGCAGCTCTCGACTAGCGGGAGGCACAGATACGCAGTATTTT.

The DNA for the CDR3 is TGTGCCAGCAGTTTGAATAGCGGGAGAGCTTACGAGCAGTACTTC. It codes for CASSLNSGRAYEQYF. The chain couples TRBV27 to TRBJ2-7, with 9 bases fitting TRBD2. CDR3 length: 15 amino acids. The germline V gene has CDR1 MNHEY and CDR2 SMNVEV (reference sequence). The V gene end was trimmed by 3 bases and the J gene end by 4 bases; junction bases not matched to a gene: 7.

The chain has TRBV28 and TRBJ1-1; D might be TRBD1 (5 bases). The CDR3 covers 14 residues. The V end lost 4 bases, the J end lost 3 bases, and 12 bases lay between the germline ends. Germline assignment: CDR1 MDHEN and CDR2 SYDVKM. CDR3 sequence reads: CASSYGTMDTEAFF. The CDR3, as DNA: TGTGCCAGCAGTTACGGGACCATGGACACTGAAGCTTTCTTT.

This chain uses TRBV6-5 with TRBJ2-7; no reliable D call. Germline loops: CDR1 MNHEY, CDR2 SVGAGI. CDR3 length equals 11 residues. V dropped 4 bases and J dropped 2 bases, with 3 bases sitting between them. CDR3 DNA: TGTGCCAGCAGTTCTCCCTACGAGCAGTACTTC. Its protein product is CASSSPYEQYF.

This rearrangement joins TRBV4-3 to TRBJ2-2; 7 positions match TRBD2. V was pared by 4 bases and J by 1 base, with 6 bases of the junction left unmatched. From germline, CDR1 is LGHNA and CDR2 YSLEER. CDR3 length: 16 amino acids. The CDR3 bases are TGCGCCAGCAGCCCCCGGACTAGGTTGAACACCGGGGAGCTGTTTTTT. Translation: CASSPRTRLNTGELFF.

This clone was detected a few times. The J gene is TRBJ1-5, the V gene TRBV2; the D is unclear. Germline CDR1 reads SNHLY; CDR2 reads FYNNEI. V was pared by 3 bases and J by 1 base, with 7 bases between. This CDR3 has 14 residues. The CDR3 DNA reads TGTGCCAGCAGTGATGTCGGGAGCAATCAGCCCCAGCATTTT. It encodes CASSDVGSNQPQHF.

The J gene is TRBJ2-7, the V gene TRBV11-2; no clear D gene. V was pared by 5 bases and J by 3 bases, with 5 bases between. Per germline, CDR1 SGHAT and CDR2 FQNNGV. The CDR3 contains 11 residues. CDR3 bases: TGTGCCAGCAGCCCCCTCTACGAGCAGTACTTC. Amino acids: CASSPLYEQYF.

The rearrangement joins TRBV11-1 to TRBJ2-1; D uncertain. CDR1 SGHAT and CDR2 FQDESV come from the germline V gene (reference sequence). This CDR3 region has 13 residues. Trimming shortened V by 1 base and J by 5 bases, and 6 bases separated the two germline ends. CDR3: CASSLVSHNEQFF. CDR3 nucleotide sequence: TGTGCCAGCAGCTTAGTATCCCACAATGAGCAGTTCTTC.

The CDR3 DNA sequence: TGTGCCAGCAGTGGAAACAATCAGCCCCAGCATTTT. Protein product: CASSGNNQPQHF. The rearrangement uses TRBV2 and TRBJ1-5; D not resolved. The CDR3 covers 12 residues. V dropped 4 bases and J dropped 3 bases, with 4 bases sitting between them. The germline V gene has CDR1 SNHLY and CDR2 FYNNEI.

The chain links TRBV30 to TRBJ2-2; 12 nucleotides align to TRBD2. CDR1 is GTSNPN and CDR2 is SVGIG in the germline V gene (reference sequence). CDR3 length equals 16 residues. Trimming at V came to 4 bases and at J to 3 bases, leaving 6 bases not matched to a gene. CDR3 nucleotide sequence: TGTGCCTGGACAGGACTAGCGGGATCGGACACCGGGGAGCTGTTTTTT. Translating gives CAWTGLAGSDTGELFF. Drawing the rest from reference TRBV30 and TRBJ2-2, the complete variable domain is SQTIHQWPATLVQPVGSPLSLECTVEGTSNPNLYWYRQAAGRGLQLLFYSVGIGQISSEVPQNLSASRPQDRQFILSSKKLLLSDSGFYLCAWTGLAGSDTGELFFGEGSRLTVL.

CDR3 nucleotides: TGTGCCAGCTCACAAACAGGTGGGGGCGCGAGCAATCAGCCCCAGCATTTT. Translating gives CASSQTGGGASNQPQHF. The chain couples TRBV18 to TRBJ1-5; D possibly corresponds to TRBD1 (6 bases). The CDR3 consists of 17 residues. Germline V gene lookup returns CDR1 KGHSH and CDR2 LQKENI. Trimming left V 4 bases short and J 1 base short, with 17 bases between.

The chain employs TRBV28 and TRBJ2-7; D remains ambiguous. Germline V gene data show CDR1 as MDHEN and CDR2 as SYDVKM. Between the trimmed V and J ends, which lost 6 bases and 3 bases, there was a span of 15 bases. CDR3 length: 14 residues. CDR3 residues: CASSRLQSDYEQYF. In DNA, the CDR3 is TGTGCCAGCAGCAGACTTCAAAGTGACTACGAGCAGTACTTC.

This clone was detected a few times. The chain joins TRBV27 to TRBJ1-2; maybe TRBD1 (5 bases). Germline V CDR1 and CDR2: MNHEY, SMNVEV (reference sequence). Trimming took off 9 bases at V and 4 bases at J, with 15 bases between the two ends. The CDR3 has 13 amino acids. CDR3 residues: CASGTLPTYGYTF. The CDR3 nucleotides are TGTGCCAGTGGGACGTTGCCGACCTATGGCTACACCTTC.

V usage is TRBV19 and J usage is TRBJ1-5, with D uncertain. This CDR3 is built from 16 residues. V shed 4 bases and J shed 0 bases, with 13 bases lying between them. Germline loops: CDR1 LNHDA, CDR2 SQIVND (reference sequence). The CDR3 DNA sequence: TGTGCCAGTAGTACCATTCGGACGGATAGCAATCAGCCCCAGCATTTT. Its translation: CASSTIRTDSNQPQHF.

The chain recombines TRBV30 with TRBJ2-1, with D unresolved. V shed 0 bases and J shed 4 bases, with 10 bases lying between them. Germline-derived CDR1 and CDR2 are GTSNPN and SVGIG (reference sequence). The CDR3 has 14 amino acids. CDR3 sequence reads: CAWSVRRDYNEQFF. DNA for the CDR3: TGTGCCTGGAGTGTACGGAGAGATTACAATGAGCAGTTCTTC.

V and J are TRBV11-2 and TRBJ1-2, with D tentatively TRBD1 (5 bases). V was cut by 5 bases and J by 4 bases, with 17 bases left in between. Germline V gene data show CDR1 as SGHAT and CDR2 as FQNNGV. The CDR3 runs 15 residues. Written as DNA, the CDR3 is TGTGCCAGCAGCCGATATAAGGGGCGCTTCTATGGCTACACCTTC. Translating gives CASSRYKGRFYGYTF.

This clone was picked up one time. The chain combines TRBV19 with TRBJ1-3, with D hard to call. V was shortened by 8 bases and J by 7 bases, with 15 bases between the two germline ends. Per the germline V gene, CDR1 is LNHDA and CDR2 is SQIVND (reference sequence). The CDR3 covers 13 residues. The CDR3 DNA follows: TGTGCCAGTGGTCTACCGGGCGGTAACACCATATATTTT. Protein sequence: CASGLPGGNTIYF.

The V call is TRBV25-1, the J call TRBJ1-2; possibly TRBD1 for D (5 bases). V gave up 3 bases and J gave up 6 bases, with 11 bases separating them. CDR3 length: 13 residues. The germline V gene has CDR1 MGHDK and CDR2 SYGVNS. CDR3 in amino acids: CASSEDITDGYTF. The CDR3 DNA reads TGTGCCAGCAGTGAGGACATAACGGATGGCTACACCTTC.